Presented here are 9 T cell receptor beta chains from one specimen sequenced in a study of blood T cell repertoires in COVID-19 (dated by TCRdb to about 2020). The library was produced with the immunoSEQ multiplex PCR assay. The source is immuneACCESS, and TCRdb retained only in-frame sequences with V and J called. Part of the clones is not carried over; for the studies checked, unresolved V genes explain less than half of this, and the remainder is unexplained. Here the sample has roughly 63,000 clones; about 87% occur a single time. More than 1.2% of the sample is in the top ten clones. The specimen was peripheral blood. The receptors stem from a man between 60 and 70 years old with acute or convalescent COVID-19.

This clone showed up just once. This chain connects TRBV6-6 to TRBJ2-2; D is perhaps TRBD2 (6 bases). V lost 0 bases and J lost 5, with 10 bases in between. The CDR3 contains 15 residues. Germline V gene lookup returns CDR1 MNHNY and CDR2 SVGAGI (reference sequence). Here the CDR3 DNA reads TGTGCCAGCAGTTACTCGGTTGGGGGGACCGGGGAGCTGTTTTTT. Its protein is CASSYSVGGTGELFF.

The rearrangement joins TRBV5-1 to TRBJ2-3, with D possibly matching TRBD1 (5 bases). V dropped 1 base and J dropped 5 bases, with 11 bases sitting between them. The CDR3 contains 14 residues. The germline V gene has CDR1 SGHRS and CDR2 YFSETQ. CDR3 bases: TGCGCCAGCAGCTTGCAGGGTGGGTTAGATACGCAGTATTTT. This sequence encodes CASSLQGGLDTQYF.

V and J are TRBV7-9 and TRBJ1-2, with D perhaps matching TRBD1 (6 bases). Per germline, CDR1 SEHNR and CDR2 FQNEAQ (reference sequence). V lost 6 bases, J lost 7 bases, and 21 bases lay in between. CDR3 size: 15 residues. The CDR3 loop reads CASSPNRQQGSGYTF. The CDR3, as DNA: TGTGCCAGCAGTCCAAACCGCCAACAGGGAAGTGGCTACACCTTC.

CDR3 sequence reads: CASSLLAGGVGETQYF. The CDR3 DNA reads as TGTGCCAGCAGCTTACTAGCGGGAGGGGTCGGGGAGACCCAGTACTTC. This chain links TRBV7-9 with TRBJ2-5, with 12 bases matching TRBD2. CDR3 size: 16 residues. V gave up 2 bases and J gave up 5 bases; unmatched junction bases: 6. Germline V gives CDR1 SEHNR, CDR2 FQNEAQ (reference sequence).

This clone was seen only a few times. This chain connects TRBV18 to TRBJ2-7; 7 bases align to TRBD2. CDR1 is KGHSH, CDR2 LQKENI, per germline. The CDR3 consists of 14 residues. J lost 1 base, V lost 4 bases, and 4 bases had no gene match. In DNA, the CDR3 is TGTGCCAGCTCACGCGGGGGAGTTTCCTACGAGCAGTACTTC. Its protein product is CASSRGGVSYEQYF.

This rearrangement joins TRBV11-2 to TRBJ2-1, with D possibly matching TRBD1 (6 bases). Germline assignment: CDR1 SGHAT and CDR2 FQNNGV. The CDR3 runs 17 residues. V lost 5 bases and J 8 bases, leaving 25 bases between the germline ends. CDR3: CASSPIENRAFMDEQFF. The CDR3, as DNA: TGTGCCAGCAGCCCCATCGAAAACAGGGCCTTTATGGATGAGCAGTTCTTC.

This chain connects TRBV9 to TRBJ2-2; 13 bases fit TRBD2. J was trimmed by 5 bases and V by 3 bases; bases with no gene match: 16. The CDR3 spans 20 residues. Germline CDR1 and CDR2: SGDLS and YYNGEE. CDR3 amino acids: CASSALPGTSGNLRTGELFF. The CDR3 DNA sequence: TGTGCCAGCAGCGCGTTACCCGGGACTAGCGGGAATCTGAGGACCGGGGAGCTGTTTTTT.

This chain joins TRBV5-4 and TRBJ2-1; 7 bases fit TRBD1. This CDR3 contains 15 residues. The V segment lost 0 bases and the J segment 4 bases; nucleotides outside the gene matches: 4. CDR1 is SGHNT, CDR2 YYREEE, per germline (reference sequence). The chain's CDR3 is CASSLVQGRYNEQFF. CDR3 DNA: TGTGCCAGCAGCTTGGTACAGGGGAGATACAATGAGCAGTTCTTC.

The chain combines TRBV9 with TRBJ2-7; TRBD1 matches 7 bases. V was pared by 1 base and J by 5 bases, with 9 bases of the junction left unmatched. CDR1 is SGDLS, CDR2 YYNGEE, per germline. CDR3 length: 15 amino acids. The CDR3 DNA sequence: TGTGCCAGCAGCGTAAAACAGGGGAGTATCGACGAGCAGTACTTC. Translation gives CASSVKQGSIDEQYF.